The sample holds a few counts of the clone carrying this T cell receptor (beta chain). The sample belongs to a study of T cells after yellow fever vaccination. TCRdb processed the 5' RACE reads anew with MiXCR; each CDR3 protein has one entry. The profile shows some 220,000 distinct CDR3 sequences, roughly 3% of them singletons. Germline CDR1 reads DFQATT; CDR2 reads SNEGSKA (reference sequence). V lost 5 bases to trimming and J lost 2 bases; unmatched junction nucleotides: 11. CDR3 length equals 15 residues. This receptor was identified in a man between 18 and 29 years old who received the YFV17D yellow fever vaccine. Sequenced here: CD4+ T cells sorted from PBMCs, sampled 10 days after the yellow fever booster vaccination. The gene calls are TRBV20-1 and TRBJ2-5, with 7 bases lining up with TRBD2. In DNA, the CDR3 is TGCAGTGCTTGGAGCGGGACTCCGCTTCAAGAGACCCAGTACTTC. This translates into CSAWSGTPLQETQYF.